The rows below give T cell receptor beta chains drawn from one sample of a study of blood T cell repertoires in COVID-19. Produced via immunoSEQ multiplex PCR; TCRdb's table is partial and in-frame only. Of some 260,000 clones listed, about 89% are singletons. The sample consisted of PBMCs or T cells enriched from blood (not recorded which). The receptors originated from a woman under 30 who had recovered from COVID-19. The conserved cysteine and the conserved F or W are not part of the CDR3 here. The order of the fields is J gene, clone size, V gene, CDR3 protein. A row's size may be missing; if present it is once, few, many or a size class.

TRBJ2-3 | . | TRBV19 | ASSPEALTDTQY
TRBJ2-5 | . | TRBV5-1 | ASSLEYLPQETQY
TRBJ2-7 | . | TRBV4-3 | ASSQGTGDSYEQY
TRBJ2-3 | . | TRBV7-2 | ASSVLSTAMGTDTQY
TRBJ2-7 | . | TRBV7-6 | ASSRTSGRPYEQY
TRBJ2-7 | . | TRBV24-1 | ATSDSGTGSWEQY
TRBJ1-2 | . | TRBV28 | ASSLGRVDGYT
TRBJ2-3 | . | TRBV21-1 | ASSKALRSADSTDTQY
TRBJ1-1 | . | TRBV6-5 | ASSYAGTEAF
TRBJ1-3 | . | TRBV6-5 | ASIAGNTIY
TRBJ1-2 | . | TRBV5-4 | ASSWPRGGLGSGYT
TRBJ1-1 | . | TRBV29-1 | SATLDRGTEAF
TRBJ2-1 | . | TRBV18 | ASFKEGTYNEQF
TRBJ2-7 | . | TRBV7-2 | ASSLLASSSYEQY
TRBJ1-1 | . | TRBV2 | ASSERTVKDTEAF
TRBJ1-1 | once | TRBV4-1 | ASSQGYGRGNTEAF
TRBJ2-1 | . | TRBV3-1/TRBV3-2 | ASSQWANEQF
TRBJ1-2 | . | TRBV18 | ASSPNSSKQGSYT
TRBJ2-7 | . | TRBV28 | ASSSWVSGDSYEQY
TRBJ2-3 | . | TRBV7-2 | ASSLRQGGSDTQY
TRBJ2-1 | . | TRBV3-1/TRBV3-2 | ASSQDPSGGNEQF
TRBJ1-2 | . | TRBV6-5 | ASSHEGVYT
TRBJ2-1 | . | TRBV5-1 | ASSRGQTKADEQF
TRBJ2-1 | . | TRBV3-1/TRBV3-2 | ASSQDALVSHNEQF